Shown below are 4 T cell receptor beta chains from a single sample sequenced in a study of blood T cell repertoires in COVID-19. Produced via immunoSEQ multiplex PCR; TCRdb's table is partial and in-frame only. Of about 310,000 clones in the sample, approximately 91% were seen once. Input material: PBMCs or T cells enriched from blood (not recorded which). These receptors came from a woman aged 40 to 50 who had recovered from COVID-19.

V gene TRBV7-2 combines with J gene TRBJ2-5; a weak D match, TRBD1 (6 bases). V was cut by 5 bases and J by 7 bases, with 14 bases left in between. Germline loops: CDR1 SGHTA, CDR2 FQGNSA. The CDR3 is made up of 13 amino acids. Here the CDR3 reads CASSPDSFGTQYF. The CDR3 nucleotides are TGTGCCAGCAGCCCGGACAGCTTCGGGACCCAGTACTTC.

This clone was detected only a few times. The chain recombines TRBV9 with TRBJ1-6, with TRBD1 matching 9 bases. Trimming removed 0 bases from V and 5 bases from J; junction bases left unmatched: 9. Germline lookup yields CDR1 SGDLS and CDR2 YYNGEE. This CDR3 comprises 18 residues. This chain's CDR3 is CASSVGSGTGYDNSPLHF. CDR3 nucleotide sequence: TGTGCCAGCAGCGTAGGCTCGGGGACAGGGTACGATAATTCACCCCTCCACTTT.

This chain connects TRBV6-2 or TRBV6-3 to TRBJ2-2, with D tentatively TRBD2 (5 bases). Germline assignment: CDR1 MNHEY and CDR2 SVGEGT. CDR3 size: 14 residues. V lost 6 bases to trimming and J lost 4 bases, with 12 bases between them. CDR3 coding DNA: TGTGCCAGCAGCATTGGACTCCTCACCGGGGAGCTGTTTTTT. Amino acid sequence: CASSIGLLTGELFF.

The chain recombines TRBV29-1 with TRBJ1-2; D is ambiguous. The germline gives CDR1 SQVTM, CDR2 ANQGSEA. The V end lost 4 bases, the J end lost 3 bases, and 12 bases lay between the germline ends. The CDR3 length is 13 residues. DNA of the CDR3: TGCAGCGTTGGGCCCAGACTGCACTATGGCTACACCTTC. Residues: CSVGPRLHYGYTF.